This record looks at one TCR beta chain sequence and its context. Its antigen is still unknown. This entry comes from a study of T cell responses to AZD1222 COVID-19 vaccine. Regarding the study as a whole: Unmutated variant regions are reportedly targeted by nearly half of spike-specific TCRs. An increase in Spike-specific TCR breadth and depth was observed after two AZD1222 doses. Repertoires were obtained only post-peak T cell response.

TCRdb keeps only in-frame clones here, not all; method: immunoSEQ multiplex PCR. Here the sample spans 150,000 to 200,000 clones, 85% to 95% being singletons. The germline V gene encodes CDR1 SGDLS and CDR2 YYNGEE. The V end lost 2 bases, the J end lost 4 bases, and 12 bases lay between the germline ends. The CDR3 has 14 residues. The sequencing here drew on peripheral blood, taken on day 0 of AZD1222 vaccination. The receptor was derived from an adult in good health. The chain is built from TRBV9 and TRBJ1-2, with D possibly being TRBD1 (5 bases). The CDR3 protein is CASSVRDGSYGYTF. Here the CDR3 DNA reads TGTGCCAGCAGCGTGCGGGACGGATCCTATGGCTACACCTTC.